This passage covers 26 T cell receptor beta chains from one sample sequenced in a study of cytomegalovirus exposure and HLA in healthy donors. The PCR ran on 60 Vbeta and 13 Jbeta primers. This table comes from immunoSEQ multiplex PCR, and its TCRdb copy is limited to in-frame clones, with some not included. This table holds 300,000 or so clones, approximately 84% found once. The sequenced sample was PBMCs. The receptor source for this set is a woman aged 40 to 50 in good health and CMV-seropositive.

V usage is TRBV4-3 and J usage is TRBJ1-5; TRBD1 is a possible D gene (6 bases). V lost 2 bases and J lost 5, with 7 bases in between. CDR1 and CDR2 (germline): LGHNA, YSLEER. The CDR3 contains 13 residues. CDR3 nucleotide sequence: TGCGCCAGCAGCCAAACAGGGTATCAGCCCCAGCATTTT. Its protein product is CASSQTGYQPQHF.

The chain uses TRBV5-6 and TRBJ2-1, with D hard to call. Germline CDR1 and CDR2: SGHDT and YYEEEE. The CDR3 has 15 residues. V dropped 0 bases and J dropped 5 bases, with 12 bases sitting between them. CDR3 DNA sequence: TGTGCCAGCAGCTTGGGACGGGTACCCCACAATGAGCAGTTCTTC. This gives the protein CASSLGRVPHNEQFF.

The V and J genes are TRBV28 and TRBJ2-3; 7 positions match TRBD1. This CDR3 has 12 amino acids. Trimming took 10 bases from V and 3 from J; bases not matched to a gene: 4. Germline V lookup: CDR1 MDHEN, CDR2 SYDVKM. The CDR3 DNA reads TGTGCCATAAGGGGGCGGACAGATACGCAGTATTTT. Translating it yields CAIRGRTDTQYF.

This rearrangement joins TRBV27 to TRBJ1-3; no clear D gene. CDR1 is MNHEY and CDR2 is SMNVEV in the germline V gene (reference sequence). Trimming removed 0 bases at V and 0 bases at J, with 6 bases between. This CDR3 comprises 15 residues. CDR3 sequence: CASSLSHSSGNTIYF. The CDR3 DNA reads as TGTGCCAGCAGTTTATCCCACAGCTCTGGAAACACCATATATTTT.

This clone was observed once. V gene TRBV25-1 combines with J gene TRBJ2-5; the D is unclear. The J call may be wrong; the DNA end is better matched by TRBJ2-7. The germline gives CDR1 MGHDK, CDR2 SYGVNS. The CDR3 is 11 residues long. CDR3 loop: CASSDGYEQYF. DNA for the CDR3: TGTGCCAGCAGTGATGGTTACGAGCAGTACTTC.

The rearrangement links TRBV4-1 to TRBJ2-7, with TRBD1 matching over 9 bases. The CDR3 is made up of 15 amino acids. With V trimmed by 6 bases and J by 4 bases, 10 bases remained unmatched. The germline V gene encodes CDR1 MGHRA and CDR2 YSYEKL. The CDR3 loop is CASSPTVGTGYEQYF. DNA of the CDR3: TGCGCCAGCAGTCCCACCGTCGGGACAGGGTACGAGCAGTACTTC.

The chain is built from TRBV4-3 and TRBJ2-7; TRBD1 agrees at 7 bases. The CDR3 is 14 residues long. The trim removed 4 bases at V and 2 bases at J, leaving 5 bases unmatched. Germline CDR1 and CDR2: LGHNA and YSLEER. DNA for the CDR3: TGCGCCAGCAGCCCCCGACAGGGACCCTACGAGCAGTACTTC. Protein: CASSPRQGPYEQYF.

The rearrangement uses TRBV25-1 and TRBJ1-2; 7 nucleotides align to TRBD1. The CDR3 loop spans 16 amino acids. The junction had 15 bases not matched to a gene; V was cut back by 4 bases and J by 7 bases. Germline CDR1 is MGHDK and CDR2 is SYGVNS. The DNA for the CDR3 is TGTGCCAGCAGTGTAGGGACAGTAGGAAGTGGAGGTGGCTACACCTTC. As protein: CASSVGTVGSGGGYTF.

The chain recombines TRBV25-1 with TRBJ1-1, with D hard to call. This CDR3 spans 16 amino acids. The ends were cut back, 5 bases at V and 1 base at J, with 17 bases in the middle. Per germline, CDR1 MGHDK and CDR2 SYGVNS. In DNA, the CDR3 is TGTGCCAGCAGTCCCCAATCCGTGGCAGGGAACACTGAAGCTTTCTTT. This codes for CASSPQSVAGNTEAFF.

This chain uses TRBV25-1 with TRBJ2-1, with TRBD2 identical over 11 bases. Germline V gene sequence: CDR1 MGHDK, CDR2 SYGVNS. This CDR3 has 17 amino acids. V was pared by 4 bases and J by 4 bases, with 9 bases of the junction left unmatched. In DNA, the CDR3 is TGTGCCAGCAGTGCCAAATCCGGGACTAGCGGTTACAATGAGCAGTTCTTC. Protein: CASSAKSGTSGYNEQFF. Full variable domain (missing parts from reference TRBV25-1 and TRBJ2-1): EADIYQTPRYLVIGTGKKITLECSQTMGHDKMYWYQQDPGMELHLIHYSYGVNSTEKGDLSSESTVSRIRTEHFPLTLESARPSHTSQYLCASSAKSGTSGYNEQFFGPGTRLTVL.

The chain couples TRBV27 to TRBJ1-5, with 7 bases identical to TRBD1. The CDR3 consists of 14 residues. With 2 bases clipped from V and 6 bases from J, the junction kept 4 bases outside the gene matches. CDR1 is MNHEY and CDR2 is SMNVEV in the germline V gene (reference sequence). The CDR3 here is CASSLRQGIQPQHF. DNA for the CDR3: TGTGCCAGCAGTTTACGACAGGGTATTCAGCCCCAGCATTTT.

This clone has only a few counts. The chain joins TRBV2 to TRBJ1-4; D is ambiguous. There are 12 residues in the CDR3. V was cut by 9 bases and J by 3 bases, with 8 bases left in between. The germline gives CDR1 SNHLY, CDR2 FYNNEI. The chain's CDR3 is CASQASNEKLFF. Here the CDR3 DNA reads TGTGCCAGTCAGGCTTCTAATGAAAAACTGTTTTTT. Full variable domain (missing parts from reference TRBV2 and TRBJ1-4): EPEVTQTPSHQVTQMGQEVILRCVPISNHLYFYWYRQILGQKVEFLVSFYNNEISEKSEIFDDQFSVERPDGSNFTLKIRSTKLEDSAMYFCASQASNEKLFFGSGTQLSVL.

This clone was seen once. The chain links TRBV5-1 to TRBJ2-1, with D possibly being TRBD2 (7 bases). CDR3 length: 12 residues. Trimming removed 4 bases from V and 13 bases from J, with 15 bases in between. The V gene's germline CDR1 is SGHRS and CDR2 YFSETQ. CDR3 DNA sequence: TGCGCCAGCAGCCTGGGGGCGGGAGTACAGTTCTTC. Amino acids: CASSLGAGVQFF. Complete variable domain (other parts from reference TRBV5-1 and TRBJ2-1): KAGVTQTPRYLIKTRGQQVTLSCSPISGHRSVSWYQQTPGQGLQFLFEYFSETQRNKGNFPGRFSGRQFSNSRSEMNVSTLELGDSALYLCASSLGAGVQFFGPGTRLTVL.

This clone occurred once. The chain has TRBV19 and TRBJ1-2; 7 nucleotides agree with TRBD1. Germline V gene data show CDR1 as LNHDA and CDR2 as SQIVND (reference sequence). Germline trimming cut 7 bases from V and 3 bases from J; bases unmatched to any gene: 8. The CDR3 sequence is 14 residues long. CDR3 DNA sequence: TGTGCCAGTAAGGGACAGAGCTCTGACTATGGCTACACCTTC. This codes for CASKGQSSDYGYTF.

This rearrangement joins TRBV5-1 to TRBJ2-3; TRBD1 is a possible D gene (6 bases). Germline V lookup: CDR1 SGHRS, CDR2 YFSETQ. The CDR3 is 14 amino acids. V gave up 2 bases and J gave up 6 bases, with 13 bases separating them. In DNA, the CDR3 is TGCGCCAGCAGCTTTAACAGGGCCGAGGATACGCAGTATTTT. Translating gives CASSFNRAEDTQYF.

CDR3 nucleotides: TGTGCCAGCAGCACCAACAGGTTATATAATTCACCCCTCCACTTT. Its translation is CASSTNRLYNSPLHF. The V gene is TRBV5-6, the J gene TRBJ1-6, with D possibly TRBD1 on 5 matching bases. This CDR3 spans 15 amino acids. Per germline, CDR1 SGHDT and CDR2 YYEEEE. V shed 4 bases and J shed 4 bases, with 12 bases lying between them.

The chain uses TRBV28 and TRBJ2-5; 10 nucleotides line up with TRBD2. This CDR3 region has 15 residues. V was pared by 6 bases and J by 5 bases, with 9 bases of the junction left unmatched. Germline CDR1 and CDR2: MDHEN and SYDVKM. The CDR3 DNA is TGTGCCAGCAGCCGCCCCCTAGCGGGAGAGGAGACCCAGTACTTC. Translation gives CASSRPLAGEETQYF.

DNA for the CDR3: TGTGCCAGCAGCTTGAGGACTAGCGGAGGGGCAGATACGCAGTATTTT. It is translated as CASSLRTSGGADTQYF. The gene calls are TRBV5-4 and TRBJ2-3; 10 positions agree with TRBD2. Trimming took 1 base from V and 4 from J; bases not matched to a gene: 6. Germline lookup yields CDR1 SGHNT and CDR2 YYREEE (reference sequence). The CDR3 is 16 residues long.

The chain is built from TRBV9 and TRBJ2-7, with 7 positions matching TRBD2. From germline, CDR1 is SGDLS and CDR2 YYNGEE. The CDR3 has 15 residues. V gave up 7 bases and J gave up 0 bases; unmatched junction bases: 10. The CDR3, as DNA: TGTGCCAGCCCGGAGCCGAAGCGGGGCTCCTACGAGCAGTACTTC. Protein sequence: CASPEPKRGSYEQYF.

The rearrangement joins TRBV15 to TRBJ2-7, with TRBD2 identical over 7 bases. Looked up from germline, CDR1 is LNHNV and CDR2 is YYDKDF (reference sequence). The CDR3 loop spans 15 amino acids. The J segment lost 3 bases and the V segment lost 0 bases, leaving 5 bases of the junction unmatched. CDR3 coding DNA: TGTGCCACCAGCAGAGATCTCGGGGGGAACTACGAGCAGTACTTC. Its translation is CATSRDLGGNYEQYF.

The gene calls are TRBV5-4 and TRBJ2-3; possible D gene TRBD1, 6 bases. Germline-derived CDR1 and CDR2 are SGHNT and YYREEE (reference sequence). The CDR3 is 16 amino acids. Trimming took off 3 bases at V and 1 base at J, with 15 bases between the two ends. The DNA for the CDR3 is TGTGCCAGCAGCTCCCCCCCGGGACACGGCACAGATACGCAGTATTTT. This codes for CASSSPPGHGTDTQYF.

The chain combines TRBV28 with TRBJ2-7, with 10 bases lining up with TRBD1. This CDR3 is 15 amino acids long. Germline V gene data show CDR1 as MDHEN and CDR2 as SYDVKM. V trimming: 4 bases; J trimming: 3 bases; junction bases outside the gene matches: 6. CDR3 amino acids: CASSSGTGALYEQYF. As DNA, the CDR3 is TGTGCCAGCAGTTCCGGGACAGGGGCACTCTACGAGCAGTACTTC.

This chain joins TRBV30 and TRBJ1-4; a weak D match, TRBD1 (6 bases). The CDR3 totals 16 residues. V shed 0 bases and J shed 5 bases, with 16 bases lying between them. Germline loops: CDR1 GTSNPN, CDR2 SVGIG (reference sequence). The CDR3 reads CAWSVLLRGENEKLFF. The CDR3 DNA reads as TGTGCCTGGAGTGTACTTCTCAGGGGCGAAAATGAAAAACTGTTTTTT.

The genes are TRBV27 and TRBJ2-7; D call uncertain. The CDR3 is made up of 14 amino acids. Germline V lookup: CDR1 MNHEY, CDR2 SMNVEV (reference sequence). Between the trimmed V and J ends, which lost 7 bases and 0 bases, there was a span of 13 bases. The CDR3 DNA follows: TGTGCCAGCAAAGGAGACGCGACCTCCTACGAGCAGTACTTC. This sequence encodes CASKGDATSYEQYF.

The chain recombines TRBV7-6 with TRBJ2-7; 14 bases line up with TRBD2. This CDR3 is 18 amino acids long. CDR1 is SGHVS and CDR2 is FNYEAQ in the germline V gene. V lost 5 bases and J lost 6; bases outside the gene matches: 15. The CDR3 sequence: CASSPGLAGALGVTEQYF. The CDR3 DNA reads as TGTGCCAGCAGCCCGGGACTAGCGGGAGCTTTGGGGGTTACCGAGCAGTACTTC. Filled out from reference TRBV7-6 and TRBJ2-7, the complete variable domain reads GAGVSQSPRYKVTKRGQDVALRCDPISGHVSLYWYRQALGQGPEFLTYFNYEAQQDKSGLPNDRFSAERPEGSISTLTIQRTEQRDSAMYRCASSPGLAGALGVTEQYFGPGTRLTVT.

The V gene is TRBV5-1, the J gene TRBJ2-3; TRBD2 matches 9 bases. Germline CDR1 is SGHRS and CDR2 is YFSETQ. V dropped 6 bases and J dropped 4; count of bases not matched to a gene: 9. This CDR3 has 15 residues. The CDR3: CASTVAGAGADTQYF. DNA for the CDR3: TGCGCCAGCACCGTAGCGGGAGCAGGGGCAGATACGCAGTATTTT.